This TCR beta chain originates from a study of blood T cell repertoires in COVID-19. Turning to the study itself: Samples taken during acute and convalescent COVID-19 were collected in the United States, Italy and Spain. In each case, the material was cDNA or gDNA derived from T cells, B-cell-depleted T cells, or PBMCs.

V lost 4 bases and J 1 base, leaving 9 bases between the germline ends. The V gene's germline CDR1 is GTSNPN and CDR2 SVGIG (reference sequence). The CDR3 loop spans 13 amino acids. Per the study methods: Reference gene primer amplification gave nucleated cell count estimates. Produced via immunoSEQ multiplex PCR; TCRdb's table is partial and in-frame only. V, J and clone size reflect that table, while D and trimming were determined from the DNA. There are under 100,000 clones in the sample; roughly 87% occur only once, and just over 8% lies in the top ten. Remarks on this clone: Other DNA sequences in the sample encode the same CDR3.

What was sequenced was peripheral blood. The TCR comes from a man younger than 45 with acute or convalescent COVID-19. V usage is TRBV30 and J usage is TRBJ2-3, with TRBD2 as a possible D gene (6 bases). The CDR3 loop is CAWNTGGTDTQYF. DNA for the CDR3: TGTGCCTGGAATACGGGAGGCACAGATACGCAGTATTTT.